The entry below gives a single T cell receptor (beta chain) sequence along with its context. Its specificity is unknown. Use of 60 Vbeta and 13 Jbeta primers characterized the PCR. Assay: immunoSEQ multiplex PCR; the TCRdb copy retains only in-frame clones and omits some. The sample's table shows tens of thousands of clones. The sample belongs to a study of cytomegalovirus exposure and HLA in healthy donors. As for the study in general: An earlier analysis identified 95 million to 120 million unique TCR beta sequences in some 170 million T cells.

The study's findings and limits: In an earlier analysis, about 87% or about 30%: the productive usage of most TCR beta V segments. Apart from CMV serostatus, no immune exposure information was available.

The receptor was derived from a middle-aged woman in good health and CMV-seropositive. The sequenced sample was PBMCs.

The CDR3 nucleotides are TGTGCCAGCAGGGGGGGTGGGAAAGGAGATAATTCACCCCTCCACTTT. Translating it yields CASRGGGKGDNSPLHF. The chain uses TRBV25-1 and TRBJ1-6, with D tentatively TRBD1 (5 bases). Germline values: CDR1 MGHDK, CDR2 SYGVNS. This CDR3 is built from 16 residues. V was trimmed by 6 bases and J by 5 bases, leaving 17 bases between them.